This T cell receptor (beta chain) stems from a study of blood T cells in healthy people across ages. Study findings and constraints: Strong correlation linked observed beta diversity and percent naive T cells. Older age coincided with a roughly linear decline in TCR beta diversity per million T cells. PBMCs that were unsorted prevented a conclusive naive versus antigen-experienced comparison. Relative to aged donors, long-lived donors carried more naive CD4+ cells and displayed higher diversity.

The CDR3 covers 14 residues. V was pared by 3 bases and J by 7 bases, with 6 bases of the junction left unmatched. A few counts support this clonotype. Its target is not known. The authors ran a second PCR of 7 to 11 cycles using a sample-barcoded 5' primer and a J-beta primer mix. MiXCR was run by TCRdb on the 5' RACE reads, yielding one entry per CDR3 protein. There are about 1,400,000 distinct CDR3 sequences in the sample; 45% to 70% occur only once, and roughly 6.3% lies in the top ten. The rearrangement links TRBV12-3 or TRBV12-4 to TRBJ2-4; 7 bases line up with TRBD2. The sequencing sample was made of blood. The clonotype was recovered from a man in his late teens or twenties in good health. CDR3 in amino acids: CASSLGGWGNIQYF. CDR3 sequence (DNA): TGTGCCAGCAGTTTGGGGGGGTGGGGTAACATTCAGTACTTC.